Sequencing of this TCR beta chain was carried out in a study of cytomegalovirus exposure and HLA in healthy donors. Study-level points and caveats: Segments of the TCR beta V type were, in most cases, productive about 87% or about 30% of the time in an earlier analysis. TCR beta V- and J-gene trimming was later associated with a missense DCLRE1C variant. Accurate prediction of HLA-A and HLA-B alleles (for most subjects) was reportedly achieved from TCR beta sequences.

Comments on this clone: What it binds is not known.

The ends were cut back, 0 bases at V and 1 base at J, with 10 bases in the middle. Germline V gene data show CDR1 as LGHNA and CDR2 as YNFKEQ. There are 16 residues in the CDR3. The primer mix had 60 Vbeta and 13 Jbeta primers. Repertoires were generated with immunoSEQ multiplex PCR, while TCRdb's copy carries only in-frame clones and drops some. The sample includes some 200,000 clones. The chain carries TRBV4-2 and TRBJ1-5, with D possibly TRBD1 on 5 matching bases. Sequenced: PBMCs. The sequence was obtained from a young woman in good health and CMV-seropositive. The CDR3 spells CASSQDPRASNQPQHF. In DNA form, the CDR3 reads TGTGCCAGCAGCCAAGATCCCAGGGCAAGCAATCAGCCCCAGCATTTT.